This T cell receptor beta chain was sequenced during a study of human T cells and chemical hapten exposure. The wider study: Patients having alopecia areata, totalis or universalis were mostly female. Points from the study as a whole: High-frequency TCRs, those above 1 in 1000, stayed the same after DPC sensitization.

This sample's time point: patch test 2, 6 weeks after DPC sensitization. Treatment defined: therapeutic diphenylcyclopropenone sensitization with weekly scalp DPC. Unfractionated whole blood yielded total RNA. Remarks on this clonotype: Its target is not known.

The V and J ends lost 5 bases and 1 base respectively, with 5 bases between them. This CDR3 is built from 12 residues. For the library, individual cDNA molecules each received unique molecular identifiers. TCRdb re-derived calls from the RACE reads in MiXCR, one entry per CDR3 protein. Among approximately 90,000 distinct CDR3 sequences listed, approximately 9.9% were seen once. The input for sequencing was whole blood, taken in connection with sensitization to the hapten diphenylcyclopropenone (DPC). V and J are TRBV12-3 or TRBV12-4 and TRBJ2-5; D gene ambiguous. The source is a middle-aged man with alopecia areata. Some clones in this sample may be carry-over from other donors' samples. The CDR3 protein is CASSPSQETQYF. CDR3 coding DNA: TGTGCCAGCAGTCCCAGCCAAGAGACCCAGTACTTC.